The clone carrying this TCR beta chain was counted only a few times. Its antigen is as yet unknown. The data were taken from a study of T-cell memory formation after mild COVID-19. With 4 bases removed from V and 2 bases from J, the gap between germline ends came to 11 bases. The CDR3 has 14 residues. 5'RACE with constant-segment primers built TCRalpha and TCRbeta cDNA libraries with UMIs. TCRdb used MiXCR to reprocess the 5' RACE reads, holding one entry per CDR3 protein. The repertoire holds hundreds of thousands of distinct CDR3 sequences, with 20% to 30% as singletons. Findings and limits, study-wide: Contracting CD4+ clones lay largely in CM and EM, with CD8+ ones residing in EMRA.

The material sequenced was PBMCs or a T cell subset sorted from them (not recorded which). The TCR comes from an adult woman who had mild COVID-19 (a few samples of this study predate the infection). Cell type and time point are not known. The chain uses TRBV12-3 or TRBV12-4 and TRBJ2-5; D perhaps matches TRBD1 (6 bases). In DNA form, the CDR3 reads TGTGCCAGCAGTTCCCGACAGGTTCAAGAGACCCAGTACTTC. Its protein product is CASSSRQVQETQYF.